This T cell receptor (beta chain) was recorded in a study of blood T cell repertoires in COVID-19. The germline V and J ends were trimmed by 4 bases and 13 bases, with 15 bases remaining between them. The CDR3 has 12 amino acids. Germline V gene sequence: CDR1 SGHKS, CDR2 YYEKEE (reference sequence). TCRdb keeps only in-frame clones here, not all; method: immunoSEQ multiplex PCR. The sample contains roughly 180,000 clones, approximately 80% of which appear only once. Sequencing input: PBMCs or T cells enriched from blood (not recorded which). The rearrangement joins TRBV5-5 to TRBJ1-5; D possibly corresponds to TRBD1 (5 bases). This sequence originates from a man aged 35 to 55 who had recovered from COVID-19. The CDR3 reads CASSPWQGLQHF. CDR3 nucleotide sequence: TGTGCCAGCAGCCCCTGGCAGGGCTTACAGCATTTT.